This T cell receptor (beta chain) was retrieved from a study of cytotoxic CD8 clonotypes in ibrutinib-treated CLL. As to this clone: The antigen is unknown.

Libraries were prepared by immunoSEQ multiplex PCR; TCRdb keeps only in-frame clonotypes and omits some of them. Here the sample spans about 80,000 clones, 70% to 80% being singletons. This CDR3 region has 14 residues. Germline loops: CDR1 SGHRS, CDR2 YFSETQ. Between the trimmed V and J ends, which lost 0 bases and 2 bases, there was a span of 6 bases. The study's findings and limits: Public clonotypes were seen rarely and were contracted or stable on treatment. Baseline clonality exceeded age-matched healthy donors and tracked circulating CD8+ T-cell counts.

Specimen: PBMCs, collected after 12 months of ibrutinib treatment. The rearrangement joins TRBV5-1 to TRBJ1-5, with D possibly being TRBD1 (6 bases). This clonotype originated in a human donor with chronic lymphocytic leukemia. CDR3: CASSLEGGNQPQHF. DNA for the CDR3: TGCGCCAGCAGCTTGGAGGGGGGCAATCAGCCCCAGCATTTT.